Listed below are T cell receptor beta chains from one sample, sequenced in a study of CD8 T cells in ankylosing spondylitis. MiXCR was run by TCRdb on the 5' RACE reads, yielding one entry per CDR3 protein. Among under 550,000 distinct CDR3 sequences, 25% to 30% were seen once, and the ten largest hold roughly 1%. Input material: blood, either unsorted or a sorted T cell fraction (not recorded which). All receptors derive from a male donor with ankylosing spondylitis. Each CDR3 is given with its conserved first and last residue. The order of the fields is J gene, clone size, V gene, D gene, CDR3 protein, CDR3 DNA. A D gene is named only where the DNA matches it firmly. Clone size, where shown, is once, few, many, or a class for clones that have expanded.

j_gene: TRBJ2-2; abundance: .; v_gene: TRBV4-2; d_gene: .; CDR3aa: CASSQDPPLFSPYRANTGELFF; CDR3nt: TGTGCCAGCAGCCAAGATCCTCCTCTGTTTTCCCCATACAGGGCGAACACCGGGGAGCTGTTTTTT
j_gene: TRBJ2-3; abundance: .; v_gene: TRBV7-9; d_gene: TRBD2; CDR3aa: CASSPHTSGIQYF; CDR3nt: TGTGCCAGCAGCCCACACACTAGCGGAATTCAGTATTTT
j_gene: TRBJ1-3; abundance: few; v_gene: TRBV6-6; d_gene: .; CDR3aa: CASSDDGNTIYF; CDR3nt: TGTGCCAGCAGCGATGATGGAAACACCATATATTTT
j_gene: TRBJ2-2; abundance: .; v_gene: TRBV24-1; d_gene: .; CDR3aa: CATSVGRGLTGELFF; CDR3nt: TGTGCCACCAGTGTTGGCAGGGGACTCACCGGGGAGCTGTTTTTT
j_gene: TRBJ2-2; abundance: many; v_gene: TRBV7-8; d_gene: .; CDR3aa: CASSLVSGNAGELFF; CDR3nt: TGTGCCAGCAGCTTAGTCTCAGGGAACGCCGGGGAGCTGTTTTTT
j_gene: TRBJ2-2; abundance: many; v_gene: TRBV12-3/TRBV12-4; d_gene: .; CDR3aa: CASSPTSFTGELFF; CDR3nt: TGTGCCAGCAGTCCGACTAGTTTCACCGGGGAGCTGTTTTTT
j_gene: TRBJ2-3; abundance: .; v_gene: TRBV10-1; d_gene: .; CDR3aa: CASSESSGAGVYTDTQYF; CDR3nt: TGCGCCAGCAGTGAGTCGTCCGGGGCAGGGGTTTACACAGATACGCAGTATTTT
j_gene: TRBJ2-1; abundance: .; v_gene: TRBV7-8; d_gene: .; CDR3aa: CASSLVGVLQFF; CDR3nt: TGTGCCAGCAGCTTAGTGGGGGTTTTGCAGTTCTTC
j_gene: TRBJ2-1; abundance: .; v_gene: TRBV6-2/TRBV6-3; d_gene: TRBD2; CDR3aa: CASRPSGVRLEQFF; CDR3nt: TGTGCCAGCAGACCTAGCGGGGTAAGACTTGAGCAGTTCTTC
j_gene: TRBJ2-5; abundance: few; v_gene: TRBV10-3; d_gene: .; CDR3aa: CAISESGRETQYF; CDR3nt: TGTGCCATCAGTGAATCCGGGCGGGAGACCCAGTACTTC
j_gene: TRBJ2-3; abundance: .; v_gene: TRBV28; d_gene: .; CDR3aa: CASSLAGPTSTDTQYF; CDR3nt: TGTGCCAGCAGTTTAGCGGGACCGACTAGCACAGATACGCAGTATTTT
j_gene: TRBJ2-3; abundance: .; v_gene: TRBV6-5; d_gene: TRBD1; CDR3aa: CASSSGRLTGVTDTQYF; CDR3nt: TGTGCCAGCAGTTCCGGGCGGCTGACAGGGGTCACAGATACGCAGTATTTT
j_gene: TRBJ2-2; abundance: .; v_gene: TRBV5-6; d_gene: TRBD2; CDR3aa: CASRLSGGPLVGELFF; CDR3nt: TGTGCCAGCCGACTATCGGGAGGGCCTTTGGTCGGGGAGCTGTTTTTT
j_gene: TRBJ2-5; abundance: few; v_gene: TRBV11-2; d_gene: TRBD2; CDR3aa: CASSLVAGVGETQYF; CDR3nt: TGTGCCAGCAGCTTAGTTGCGGGAGTGGGCGAGACCCAGTACTTC